Reported below is one TCR beta chain. Antigen: not known. This CDR3 comprises 16 residues. Germline V gene lookup returns CDR1 LGHNA and CDR2 YNFKEQ. The V and J ends lost 3 bases and 3 bases, in that order; junction bases with no gene match: 11. The PCR contained 60 Vbeta and 13 Jbeta primers. The data were produced by immunoSEQ multiplex PCR, yet TCRdb's version contains in-frame clones alone and is incomplete. The sample has roughly 100,000 clones; 70% to 80% are singletons. The source of the sample is a study of cytomegalovirus exposure and HLA in healthy donors. Study overall: Approximately 81% of 398 genotyped donors fell in the Caucasian-associated ancestry cluster. Study-level points and caveats: Some V segments, TRBV6-2 and TRBV6-3 among them, were indistinguishable and were therefore excluded. Usually a TCR sequence was rare, but some public TCRs were found in many donors.

The study sampled nominally healthy donors, though unrecorded immune exposures were likely. Sequenced sample: PBMCs. The rearrangement links TRBV4-2 to TRBJ2-7; TRBD2 matches 7 bases. The receptor comes from a female donor in good health and CMV-seropositive. CDR3 residues: CASSQGPAGAVYEQYF. Written as DNA, the CDR3 is TGTGCCAGCAGCCAGGGCCCGGCGGGAGCTGTCTACGAGCAGTACTTC.